Shown below are 10 T cell receptor beta chains from a single sample sequenced in a study of T cell responses to AZD1222 COVID-19 vaccine. Clones were sequenced by immunoSEQ multiplex PCR, and TCRdb holds only the in-frame ones, with some missing. The table records about 94,000 clones, 85% of them present only once. The material sequenced was peripheral blood, taken 28 days after the second AZD1222 dose. Receptors originate from an adult who received the AZD1222 COVID-19 vaccine.

Of note for this clone: A read error may account for a junction end that differs from germline. The V gene is TRBV27, the J gene TRBJ2-7, with D possibly matching TRBD1 (6 bases). The CDR3 extends over 12 amino acids. Germline values: CDR1 MNHEY, CDR2 SMNVEV (reference sequence). CDR3 residues: CASSLPTGLRVF. The DNA for the CDR3 is TGTGCCAGCAGTTTACCGACAGGCTTGCGCGTCTTC.

The V gene is TRBV4-1, the J gene TRBJ2-7; D may be TRBD1 (5 bases). Germline assignment: CDR1 MGHRA and CDR2 YSYEKL. This CDR3 region has 15 residues. The germline V and J ends were trimmed by 0 bases and 0 bases, with 9 bases remaining between them. CDR3 bases: TGCGCCAGCAGCCAAGAAGGGGTAAGCTCCTACGAGCAGTACTTC. Its protein is CASSQEGVSSYEQYF.

This rearrangement joins TRBV28 to TRBJ2-2; D not resolved. The CDR3 runs 15 residues. CDR1 is MDHEN, CDR2 SYDVKM, per germline. Trimming took 6 bases from V and 0 from J, leaving 11 bases between them. The CDR3 reads CASRLVRPNTGELFF. The CDR3 bases are TGTGCCAGCAGGCTCGTTCGGCCGAACACCGGGGAGCTGTTTTTT.

This chain uses TRBV25-1 with TRBJ2-2, with D unclear. Germline-derived CDR1 and CDR2 are MGHDK and SYGVNS. The CDR3 has 13 residues. Trimming took off 4 bases at V and 0 bases at J, with 3 bases between the two ends. The CDR3 bases are TGTGCCAGCAGTGTTCCGAACACCGGGGAGCTGTTTTTT. This translates into CASSVPNTGELFF.

The chain carries TRBV7-2 and TRBJ2-5, with TRBD2 matching 10 bases. This CDR3 is 14 amino acids long. J lost 7 bases, V lost 5 bases, and 7 bases had no gene match. Germline V CDR1 and CDR2: SGHTA, FQGNSA. This chain's CDR3 is CASSLLAGDGTQYF. Written as DNA, the CDR3 is TGTGCCAGCAGCCTCCTAGCGGGAGATGGGACCCAGTACTTC.

This clone occurred once. V gene TRBV7-2 combines with J gene TRBJ2-7; 8 bases are a match to TRBD2. V was clipped by 0 bases and J by 4 bases; unmatched bases: 8. The CDR3 sequence is 16 residues long. CDR1 is SGHTA, CDR2 FQGNSA, per germline. The CDR3 bases are TGTGCCAGCAGCTTAGCGATTCATAGCGGGATATACGAGCAGTACTTC. Translation gives CASSLAIHSGIYEQYF.

The chain joins TRBV3-1 (or the pseudogene TRBV3-2) to TRBJ2-1; 10 positions match TRBD1. The CDR3 spans 19 residues. Germline V CDR1 and CDR2: LGHDT, YNNKEL (reference sequence). Unmatched junction bases numbered 15, after V lost 0 bases and J lost 7 bases. The CDR3 nucleotides read TGTGCCAGCAGCCAAGACGGGGATGGAGGGACAGGGGTATGGAATGAGCAGTTCTTC. Protein: CASSQDGDGGTGVWNEQFF.

This clone was picked up one time. V usage is TRBV11-2 and J usage is TRBJ2-7; possibly TRBD1 for D (6 bases). CDR1 is SGHAT, CDR2 FQNNGV, per germline. This CDR3 is 15 amino acids long. Trimming took 1 base from V and 2 from J, leaving 12 bases between them. CDR3 bases: TGTGCCAGCAGCTTAGGTACAGGGTTGGCCTACGAGCAGTACTTC. This encodes CASSLGTGLAYEQYF.

The chain recombines TRBV11-2 with TRBJ1-3; 7 bases line up with TRBD1. This CDR3 region has 16 residues. V was clipped by 2 bases and J by 3 bases; unmatched bases: 7. Looked up from germline, CDR1 is SGHAT and CDR2 is FQNNGV. CDR3 sequence (DNA): TGTGCCAGCAGCTTACAGTTAGGGGGCCTTGGAAACACCATATATTTT. It is translated as CASSLQLGGLGNTIYF.

The gene calls are TRBV7-9 and TRBJ1-1, with D hard to call. Germline V gives CDR1 SEHNR, CDR2 FQNEAQ (reference sequence). Between the trimmed V and J ends, which lost 1 base and 0 bases, there was a span of 6 bases. There are 14 residues in the CDR3. The CDR3 reads CASSLVRVNTEAFF. CDR3 bases: TGTGCCAGCAGCTTAGTACGGGTGAACACTGAAGCTTTCTTT.